This T cell receptor (beta chain) was sequenced during a study of cytomegalovirus exposure and HLA in healthy donors (dated by TCRdb to about 2017). About the study as a whole: According to a later analysis, one platform produced both the 120 validation repertoires and the 670 or so repertoires of the first cohort. The study aimed to test whether signatures of past pathogen exposure could be identified by cataloging public T cell receptors. A separate validation cohort of roughly 130 different subjects was used in addition to the 666-subject first cohort. To predict cytomegalovirus infection status, the study combined high-throughput TCR immunosequencing, statistical association of individual TCRs with disease status, and machine learning. The full study reports these points: A later analysis lacked HLA typing for the validation cohort, so it scored co-occurrence in that cohort across all 110 or so repertoires. Three of the identified cytomegalovirus-associated TCR beta chains were confirmed in vitro to be specific for cytomegalovirus antigens. Most TCR sequences were observed very rarely across donors, whereas some public TCRs were present in many individuals. A total of roughly 160 TCR beta chains were listed by the study as associated with cytomegalovirus. The classifier was reported to diagnose cytomegalovirus status with high specificity and sensitivity in both the original and validation cohorts. According to the authors, the approach could potentially be generalized to other disease states and immunological phenotypes. Of the cluster scores, around 95% were above 0 in a later analysis, which found that TCRs clustered in the first cohort also tended to co-occur in the 95 to 150 validation repertoires.

As to this clone: The antigen it binds to is not known. It has no much larger one-base neighbor in the sample; base qualities were not kept.

The donors were included in the validation cohort of 120 subjects, a group kept apart from the approximately 700-subject first cohort. The library was produced with the immunoSEQ multiplex PCR assay. Turning to the authors' computational methods: A statistical classification framework was built for diagnosing cytomegalovirus status from the catalog of TCR beta chain sequences. This immuneACCESS table, as held by TCRdb, lists in-frame sequences with V and J called but not all clones. Of the missing ones, under half trace to an unresolved V gene in checked studies; the others have no known cause. V and J calls and clone size are given by that table; D and trimming were obtained from the DNA. Here the sample has approximately 100,000 clones; around 85% occur a single time. The ten largest clones represent around 3.9% of the sample. Sequenced: PBMCs. The sequence was obtained from a woman aged 25 to 45 in good health and CMV-seronegative.

The CDR3 reads as follows: CASSVTGRTEAFF. The nucleotides are TGTGCCAGCAGCGTTACAGGGAGAACTGAAGCTTTCTTT. The chain is made from TRBV7-3 and TRBJ1-1; a tentative D match to TRBD1 spans 6 bases. V drops 5 bases and J drops 5 bases, leaving 12 bases in between. CDR1 and CDR2 are read off the germline V gene as SGHTA and FQGTGA. The CDR3 runs 13 residues from the cysteine to the phenylalanine. The DNA shown is the 39-base CDR3, in frame from base 1.